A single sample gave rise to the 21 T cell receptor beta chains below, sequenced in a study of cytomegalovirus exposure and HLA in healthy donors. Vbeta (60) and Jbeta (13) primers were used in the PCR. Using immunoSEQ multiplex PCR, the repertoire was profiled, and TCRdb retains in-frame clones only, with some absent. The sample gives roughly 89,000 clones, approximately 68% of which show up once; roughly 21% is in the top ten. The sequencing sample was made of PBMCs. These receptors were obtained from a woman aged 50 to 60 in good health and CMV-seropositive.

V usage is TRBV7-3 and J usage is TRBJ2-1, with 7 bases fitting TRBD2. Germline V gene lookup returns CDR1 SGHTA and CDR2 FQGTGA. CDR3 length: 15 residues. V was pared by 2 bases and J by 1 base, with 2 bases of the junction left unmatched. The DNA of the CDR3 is TGTGCCAGCAGCTTAGTGGGGGGGTCCTACAATGAGCAGTTCTTC. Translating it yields CASSLVGGSYNEQFF.

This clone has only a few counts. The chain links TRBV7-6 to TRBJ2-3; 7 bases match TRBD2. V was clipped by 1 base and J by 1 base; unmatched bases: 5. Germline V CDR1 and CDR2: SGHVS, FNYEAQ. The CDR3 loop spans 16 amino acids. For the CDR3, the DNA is TGTGCCAGCAGCTTAGGGGCAAGCGGGGGCACAGATACGCAGTATTTT. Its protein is CASSLGASGGTDTQYF.

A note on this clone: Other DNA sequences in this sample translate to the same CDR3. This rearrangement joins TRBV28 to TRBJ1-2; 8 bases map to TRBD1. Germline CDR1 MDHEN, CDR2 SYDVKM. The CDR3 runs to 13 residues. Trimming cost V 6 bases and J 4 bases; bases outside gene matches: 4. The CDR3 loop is CASSLQGGYGYTF. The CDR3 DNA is TGTGCCAGCAGCTTACAGGGGGGCTATGGCTACACCTTC.

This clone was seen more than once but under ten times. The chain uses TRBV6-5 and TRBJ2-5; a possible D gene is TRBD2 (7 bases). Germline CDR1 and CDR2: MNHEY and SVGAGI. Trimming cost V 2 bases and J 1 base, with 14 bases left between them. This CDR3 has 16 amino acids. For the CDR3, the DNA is TGTGCCAGCAGTTACCAAGGGGGGGGAATCCAAGAGACCCAGTACTTC. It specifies CASSYQGGGIQETQYF.

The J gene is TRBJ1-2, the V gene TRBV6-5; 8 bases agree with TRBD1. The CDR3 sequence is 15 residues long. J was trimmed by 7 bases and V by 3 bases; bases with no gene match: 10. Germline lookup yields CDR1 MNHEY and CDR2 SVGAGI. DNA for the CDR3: TGTGCCAGCAGTTATTTCACAGGGGGAAAAGGTGGCTACACCTTC. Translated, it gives CASSYFTGGKGGYTF.

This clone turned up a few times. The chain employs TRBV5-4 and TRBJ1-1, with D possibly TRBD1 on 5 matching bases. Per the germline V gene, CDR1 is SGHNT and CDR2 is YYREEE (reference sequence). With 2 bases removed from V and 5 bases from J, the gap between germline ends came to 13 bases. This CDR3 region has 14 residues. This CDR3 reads CASSFKGGGTEAFF. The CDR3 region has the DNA TGTGCCAGCAGCTTTAAGGGCGGGGGGACTGAAGCTTTCTTT. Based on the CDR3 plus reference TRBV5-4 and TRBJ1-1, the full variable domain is ETGVTQSPTHLIKTRGQQVTLRCSSQSGHNTVSWYQQALGQGPQFIFQYYREEENGRGNFPPRFSGLQFPNYSSELNVNALELDDSALYLCASSFKGGGTEAFFGQGTRLTVV.

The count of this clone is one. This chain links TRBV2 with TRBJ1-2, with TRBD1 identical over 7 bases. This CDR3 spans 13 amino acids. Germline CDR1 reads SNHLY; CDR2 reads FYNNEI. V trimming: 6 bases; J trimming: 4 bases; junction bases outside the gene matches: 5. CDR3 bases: TGTGCCAGCAGGCACAGGGGCGGCTATGGCTACACCTTC. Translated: CASRHRGGYGYTF. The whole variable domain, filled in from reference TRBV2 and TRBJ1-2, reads EPEVTQTPSHQVTQMGQEVILRCVPISNHLYFYWYRQILGQKVEFLVSFYNNEISEKSEIFDDQFSVERPDGSNFTLKIRSTKLEDSAMYFCASRHRGGYGYTFGSGTRLTVV.

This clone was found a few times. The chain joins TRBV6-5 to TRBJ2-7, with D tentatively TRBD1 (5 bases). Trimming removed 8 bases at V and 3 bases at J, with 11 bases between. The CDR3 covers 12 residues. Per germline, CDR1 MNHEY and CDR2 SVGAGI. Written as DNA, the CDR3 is TGTGCCAGCGCTGCAGGGAACTACGAGCAGTACTTC. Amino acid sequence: CASAAGNYEQYF.

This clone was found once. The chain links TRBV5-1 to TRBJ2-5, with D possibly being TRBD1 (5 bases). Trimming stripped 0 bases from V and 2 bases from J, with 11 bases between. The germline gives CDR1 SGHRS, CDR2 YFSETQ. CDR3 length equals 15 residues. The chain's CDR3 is CASSLGQSGQETQYF. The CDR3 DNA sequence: TGCGCCAGCAGCTTGGGACAGAGTGGTCAAGAGACCCAGTACTTC.

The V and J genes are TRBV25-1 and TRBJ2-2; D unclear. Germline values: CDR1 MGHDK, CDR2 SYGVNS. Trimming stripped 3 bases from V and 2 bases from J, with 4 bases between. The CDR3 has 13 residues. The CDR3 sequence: CASSEGNTGELFF. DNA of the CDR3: TGTGCCAGCAGTGAGGGCAACACCGGGGAGCTGTTTTTT.

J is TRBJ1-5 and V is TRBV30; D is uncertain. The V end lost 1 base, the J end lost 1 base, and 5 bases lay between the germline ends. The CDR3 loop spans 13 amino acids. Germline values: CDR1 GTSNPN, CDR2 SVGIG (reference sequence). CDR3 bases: TGTGCCTGGAGTGAACAGAGCAATCAGCCCCAGCATTTT. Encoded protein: CAWSEQSNQPQHF.

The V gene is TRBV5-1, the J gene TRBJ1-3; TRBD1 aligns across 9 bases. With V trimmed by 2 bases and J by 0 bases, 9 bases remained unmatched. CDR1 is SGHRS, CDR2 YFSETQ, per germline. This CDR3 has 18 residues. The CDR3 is CASSLDRDRAFSGNTIYF. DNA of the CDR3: TGCGCCAGCAGCTTAGACCGGGACAGGGCGTTCTCTGGAAACACCATATATTTT. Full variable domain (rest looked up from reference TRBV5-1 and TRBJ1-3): KAGVTQTPRYLIKTRGQQVTLSCSPISGHRSVSWYQQTPGQGLQFLFEYFSETQRNKGNFPGRFSGRQFSNSRSEMNVSTLELGDSALYLCASSLDRDRAFSGNTIYFGEGSWLTVV.

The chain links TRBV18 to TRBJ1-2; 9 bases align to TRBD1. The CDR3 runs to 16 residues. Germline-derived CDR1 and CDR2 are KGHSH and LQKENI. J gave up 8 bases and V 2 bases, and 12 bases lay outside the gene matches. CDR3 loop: CASSPSIQGALSGYTF. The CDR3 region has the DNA TGTGCCAGCTCACCAAGTATACAGGGGGCCTTATCCGGCTACACCTTC.

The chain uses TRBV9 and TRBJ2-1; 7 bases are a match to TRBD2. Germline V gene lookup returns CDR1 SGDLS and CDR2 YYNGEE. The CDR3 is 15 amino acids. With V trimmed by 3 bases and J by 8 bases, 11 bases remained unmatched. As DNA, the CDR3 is TGTGCCAGCAGCGCCGGGACTACGAATCTCGATGAGCAGTTCTTC. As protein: CASSAGTTNLDEQFF.

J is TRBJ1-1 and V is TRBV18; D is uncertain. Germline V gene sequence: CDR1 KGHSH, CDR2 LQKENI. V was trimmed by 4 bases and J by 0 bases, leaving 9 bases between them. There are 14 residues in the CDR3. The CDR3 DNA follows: TGTGCCAGCTCACTAACAGTTATGAACACTGAAGCTTTCTTT. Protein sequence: CASSLTVMNTEAFF. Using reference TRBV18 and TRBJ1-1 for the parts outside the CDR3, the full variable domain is NAGVMQNPRHLVRRRGQEARLRCSPMKGHSHVYWYRQLPEEGLKFMVYLQKENIIDESGMPKERFSAEFPKEGPSILRIQQVVRGDSAAYFCASSLTVMNTEAFFGQGTRLTVV.

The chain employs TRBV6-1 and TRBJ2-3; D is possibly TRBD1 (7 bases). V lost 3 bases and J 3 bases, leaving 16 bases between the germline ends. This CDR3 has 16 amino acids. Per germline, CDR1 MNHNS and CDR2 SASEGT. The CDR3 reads CASSELSGGSTDTQYF. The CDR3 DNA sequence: TGTGCCAGCAGTGAGCTGTCAGGGGGGAGTACAGATACGCAGTATTTT.

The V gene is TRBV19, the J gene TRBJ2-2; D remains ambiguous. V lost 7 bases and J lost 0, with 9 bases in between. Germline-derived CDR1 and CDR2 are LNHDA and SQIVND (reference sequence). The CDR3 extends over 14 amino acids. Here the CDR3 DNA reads TGTGCCAGTACTGGGCAGCCGAACACCGGGGAGCTGTTTTTT. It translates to CASTGQPNTGELFF.

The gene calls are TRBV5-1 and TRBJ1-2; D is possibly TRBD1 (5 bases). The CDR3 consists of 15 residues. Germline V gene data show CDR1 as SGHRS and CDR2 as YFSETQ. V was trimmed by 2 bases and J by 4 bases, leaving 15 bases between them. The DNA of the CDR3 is TGCGCCAGCAGCTTTGGGGAGGGGAGCATCTATGGCTACACCTTC. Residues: CASSFGEGSIYGYTF.

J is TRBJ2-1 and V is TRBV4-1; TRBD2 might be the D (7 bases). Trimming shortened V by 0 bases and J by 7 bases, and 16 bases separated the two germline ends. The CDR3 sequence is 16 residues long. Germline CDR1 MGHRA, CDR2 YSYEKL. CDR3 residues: CASSQEGGGAGNEQFF. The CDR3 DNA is TGCGCCAGCAGCCAAGAAGGTGGGGGGGCGGGTAATGAGCAGTTCTTC.

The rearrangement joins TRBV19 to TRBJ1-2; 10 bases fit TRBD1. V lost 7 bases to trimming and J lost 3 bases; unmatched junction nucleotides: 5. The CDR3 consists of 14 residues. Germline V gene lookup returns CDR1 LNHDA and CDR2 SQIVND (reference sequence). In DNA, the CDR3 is TGTGCCAGTACCCCGGACAGGGGGGACTATGGCTACACCTTC. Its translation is CASTPDRGDYGYTF.

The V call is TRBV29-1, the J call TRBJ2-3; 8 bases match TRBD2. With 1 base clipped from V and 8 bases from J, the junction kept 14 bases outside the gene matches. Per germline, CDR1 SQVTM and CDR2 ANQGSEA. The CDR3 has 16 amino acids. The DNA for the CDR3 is TGCAGCGTTGAAGGGGCAGCGGGGGTCCCCTTAGCTACGCAGTATTTT. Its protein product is CSVEGAAGVPLATQYF.